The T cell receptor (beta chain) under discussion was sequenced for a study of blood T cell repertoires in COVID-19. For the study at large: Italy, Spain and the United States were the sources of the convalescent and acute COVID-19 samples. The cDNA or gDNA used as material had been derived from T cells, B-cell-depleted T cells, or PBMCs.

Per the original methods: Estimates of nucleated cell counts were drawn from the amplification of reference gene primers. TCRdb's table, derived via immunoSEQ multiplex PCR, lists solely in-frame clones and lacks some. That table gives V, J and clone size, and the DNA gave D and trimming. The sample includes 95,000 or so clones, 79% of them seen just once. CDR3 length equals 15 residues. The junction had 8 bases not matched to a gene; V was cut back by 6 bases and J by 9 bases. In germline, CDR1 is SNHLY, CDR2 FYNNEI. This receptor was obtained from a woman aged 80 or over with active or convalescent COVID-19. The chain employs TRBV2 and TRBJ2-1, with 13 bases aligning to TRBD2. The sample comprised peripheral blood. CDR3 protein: CASSQLAGGPGEQFF. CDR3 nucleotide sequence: TGTGCCAGCAGCCAACTAGCGGGAGGGCCCGGTGAGCAGTTCTTC.